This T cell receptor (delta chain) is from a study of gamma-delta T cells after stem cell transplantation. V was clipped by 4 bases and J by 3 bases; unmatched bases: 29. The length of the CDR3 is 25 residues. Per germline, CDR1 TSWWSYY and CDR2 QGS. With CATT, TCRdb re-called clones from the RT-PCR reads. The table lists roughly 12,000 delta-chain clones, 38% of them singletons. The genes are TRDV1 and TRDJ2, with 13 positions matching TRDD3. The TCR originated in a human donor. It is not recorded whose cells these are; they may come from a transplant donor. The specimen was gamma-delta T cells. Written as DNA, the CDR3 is TGTGCTCTTGGGGGGGGGGTTATAATTCCTACGGTAGTACTGGGGGATACGCTACTGACAGCACAACTCTTCTTT. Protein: CALGGGVIIPTVVLGDTLLTAQLFF.